The source of this TCR beta chain is a study of CD8+ T cells in alopecia areata. The sequencing template was cDNA reverse transcribed from extracted RNA. TCRdb's copy holds only in-frame clones and misses some; the assay was immunoSEQ multiplex PCR. The table records some 150,000 clones, about 53% of them present only once. Germline CDR1 is SGHVS and CDR2 is FNYEAQ. V lost 5 bases and J 1 base, leaving 10 bases between the germline ends. The CDR3 has 14 residues. This clone was detected a few times. The sequencing here drew on CD8+ T cells sorted from blood, taken at week 0. This chain links TRBV7-6 with TRBJ2-3; perhaps TRBD1 as D (5 bases). The source of this sequence is a human donor with alopecia areata. The DNA of the CDR3 is TGTGCCAGCAGCCCCAGCAGGGGCACAGATACGCAGTATTTT. Translated, it gives CASSPSRGTDTQYF.